These T cell receptor beta chains were read from a single sample in a study of beta chain features in type 1 diabetes. Profiling relied on immunoSEQ multiplex PCR, and the TCRdb table lists in-frame clones only, not all of them. The table lists hundreds of thousands of clones, over 12% of them singletons. Sequenced material: naive CD4+ T cells from blood. The source is a woman in her thirties or forties in good health. Each CDR3 is given with its conserved first and last residue. A D gene is named only where the DNA matches it firmly.

v_call d_call cdr3_aa
TRBV7-9 TRBD2 CASSLGGGNIQYF
TRBV11-2 . CASSLGEAFTF
TRBV4-1 TRBD1 CASSYQGAVNQPQHF
TRBV4-3 TRBD2 CASSQVAGGLPREQYF
TRBV18 TRBD2 CASSPPLAGGSYEQYF
TRBV9 . CASSVDAAKNTEAFF
TRBV19 . CASSIERAGEQYF
TRBV7-9 TRBD1 CASKLGDRDTDTQYF
TRBV2 . CASSDPPGTDTQYF
TRBV29-1 TRBD1 CSARQGATYEQYF
TRBV7-2 TRBD1 CASRYRQGAADTQYF
TRBV2 . CASKGLSQHF
TRBV5-1 . CASSLGEPYEQYF
TRBV6-5 . CASSSGLGSGYTF
TRBV6-1 TRBD2 CASSPGTSGTDTQYF
TRBV7-7 TRBD2 CASSLDAGGGRNTGELFF
TRBV4-2 TRBD2 CASSQGSSGGRNTGELFF
TRBV18 . CASSPRVRFFQETQYF
TRBV13 . CASSSRQIKYSGNTIYF
TRBV2 . CASSEVRGGSGELFF
TRBV7-2 . CASSRGETSTDTQYF
TRBV6-6 TRBD1 CASSLDRRRDTIYF
TRBV19 TRBD1 CASSIATGGQPQHF